This T cell receptor (beta chain) stems from a study of blood T cell repertoires in COVID-19. CDR3 length: 13 residues. CDR1 is MNHEY, CDR2 SVGAGI, per germline. V shed 9 bases, J shed 5 bases, and the junction held 9 bases outside the gene matches. The data were produced by immunoSEQ multiplex PCR, yet TCRdb's version contains in-frame clones alone and is incomplete. The data show about 140,000 clones, with roughly 80% seen just once and about 7% held by the top ten. The TCR was taken from a human donor in a cohort sampled during active COVID-19. Sequencing input: peripheral blood. The chain is built from TRBV6-5 and TRBJ1-2; 7 bases line up with TRBD1. The CDR3 sequence is CASHPGQLYGYTF. As DNA, the CDR3 is TGTGCCAGTCACCCGGGACAGCTATATGGCTACACCTTC.